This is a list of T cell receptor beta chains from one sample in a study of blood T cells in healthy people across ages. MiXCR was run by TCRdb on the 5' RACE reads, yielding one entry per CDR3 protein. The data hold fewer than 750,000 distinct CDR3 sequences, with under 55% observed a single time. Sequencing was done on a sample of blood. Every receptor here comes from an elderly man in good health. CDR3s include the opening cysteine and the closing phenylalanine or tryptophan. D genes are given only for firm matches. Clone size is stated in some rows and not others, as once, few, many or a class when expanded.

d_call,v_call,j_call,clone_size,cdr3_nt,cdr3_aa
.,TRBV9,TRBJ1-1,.,TGTGCCAGCAGCGTAATACAGGGGAACACTGAAGCTTTCTTT,CASSVIQGNTEAFF
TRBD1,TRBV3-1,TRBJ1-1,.,TGTGCCAGCAGCCCGTGGGACAGGGAAAACACTGAAGCTTTCTTT,CASSPWDRENTEAFF
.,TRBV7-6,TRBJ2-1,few,TGTGCCAGCAGCCTCCAGGGACTGCCAAATGAGCAGTTCTTC,CASSLQGLPNEQFF
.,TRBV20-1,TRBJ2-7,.,TGCAGTGCTAGAAGGGGGGAGGGCATTTACGAGCAGTACTTC,CSARRGEGIYEQYF
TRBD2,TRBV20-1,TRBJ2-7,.,TGCAGTGCTAGCCCCGCGGGAGGAGCGGGCGAGCAGTACTTC,CSASPAGGAGEQYF
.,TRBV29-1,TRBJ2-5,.,TGCAGCGTTGCGGATTTGACCCAAGAGACCCAGTACTTC,CSVADLTQETQYF
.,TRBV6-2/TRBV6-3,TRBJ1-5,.,TGTGCCGTCAACTCACGCACTGGGCGGACGGGCAATCAGCCCCAGCATTTT,CAVNSRTGRTGNQPQHF
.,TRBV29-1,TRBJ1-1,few,TGCAGCGTTGTCGCGACAGCCATGAACACTGAAGCTTTCTTT,CSVVATAMNTEAFF
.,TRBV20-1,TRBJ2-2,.,TGCAGTGCTAGAGATGGAACCGGGTACTCCACCGGGGAGCTGTTTTTT,CSARDGTGYSTGELFF
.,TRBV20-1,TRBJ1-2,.,TGCAGTGCTCCCCCGGGGCCAGACAATTATGGCTACACCTTC,CSAPPGPDNYGYTF
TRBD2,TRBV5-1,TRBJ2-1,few,TGCGCCAGCAGCTTGGGACTAGCGGGAGGGACCTACAATGAGCAGTTCTTC,CASSLGLAGGTYNEQFF
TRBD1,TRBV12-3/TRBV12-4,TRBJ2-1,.,TGTGCCAGCAGTTTAGCCGGGACAGGGCTTCGGGGTGAGCAGTTCTTC,CASSLAGTGLRGEQFF
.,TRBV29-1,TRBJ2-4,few,TGCAGCGTTGAGCCTGATGGCAAAAACATTCAGTACTTC,CSVEPDGKNIQYF
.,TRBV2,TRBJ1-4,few,TGTGCCAGCGAGAGAACCTCTAATGAAAAACTGTTTTTT,CASERTSNEKLFF
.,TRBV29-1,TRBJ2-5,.,TGCAGCGTGGCCAACGAGACCCAGTACTTC,CSVANETQYF
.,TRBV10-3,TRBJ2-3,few,TGTGCCATCAGCGTCTCCCTTGGGGCCGTTGGGGATACGCAGTATTTT,CAISVSLGAVGDTQYF
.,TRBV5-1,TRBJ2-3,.,TGCGCCAGCAGCCCAGAACACAGCACAGATACGCAGTATTTT,CASSPEHSTDTQYF
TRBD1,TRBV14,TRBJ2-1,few,TGTGCCAGCAGCCGGTCCCGGGACAGGGAGCAGTTCTTC,CASSRSRDREQFF
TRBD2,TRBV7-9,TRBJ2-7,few,TGTGCCAGCAGCTTAGTCGGGACTAGCGGGGGAACAAACGAGCAGTACTTC,CASSLVGTSGGTNEQYF
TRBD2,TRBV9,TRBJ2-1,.,TGTGCCAGCAGCGTAGAACTAGCGGGGGTCAATGAGCAGTTCTTC,CASSVELAGVNEQFF
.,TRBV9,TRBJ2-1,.,TGTGCCAGCAGCGTCAACGGGAACTCCTACAATGAGCAGTTCTTC,CASSVNGNSYNEQFF
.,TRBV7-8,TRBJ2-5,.,TGTGCCAGCAGCTTAGGACTAGAGAAGACCCAGTACTTC,CASSLGLEKTQYF
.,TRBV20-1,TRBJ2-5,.,TGCAGTGCTAGACTAGGATCAGGAGAGACCCAGTACTTC,CSARLGSGETQYF
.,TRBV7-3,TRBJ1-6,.,TGTGCCAGCAGCTTAATGGCCGGGACGGCACCCCTCCACTTT,CASSLMAGTAPLHF
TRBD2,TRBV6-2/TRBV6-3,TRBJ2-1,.,TGTGCCAGCAGTTACACATACCAAATAGCGGGAGATAACAATGAGCAGTTCTTC,CASSYTYQIAGDNNEQFF
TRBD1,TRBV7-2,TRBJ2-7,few,TGTGCCAGCAGCCAACAGGGGGCCTCCTACGAGCAGTACTTC,CASSQQGASYEQYF
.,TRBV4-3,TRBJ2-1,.,TGCGCCAGCAGCCCTCGGGGCCCCGGGGTGGCTAATGAGCAGTTCTTC,CASSPRGPGVANEQFF
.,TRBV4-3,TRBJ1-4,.,TGCGCCAGCAGCCGGCTACGGACCGCAACTAATGAAAAACTGTTTTTT,CASSRLRTATNEKLFF
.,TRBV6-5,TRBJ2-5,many,TGTGCCAGCAGTGCCGGGTCGACCCAGTACTTC,CASSAGSTQYF
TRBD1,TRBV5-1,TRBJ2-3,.,TGCGCCAGCAGCTTGGGCGACAGGGGATACACAGATACGCAGTATTTT,CASSLGDRGYTDTQYF
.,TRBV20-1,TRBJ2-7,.,TGCAGTGCTAGAGTGGGGGGTTCGTCCTACGAGCAGTACTTC,CSARVGGSSYEQYF
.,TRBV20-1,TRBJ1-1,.,TGCAGTGCTAGTGTGCGGAACACTGAAGCTTTCTTT,CSASVRNTEAFF
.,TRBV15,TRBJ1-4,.,TGTGCCACCAGCTTTAACGGGGAGGATAATGAAAAACTGTTTTTT,CATSFNGEDNEKLFF
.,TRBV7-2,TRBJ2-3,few,TGTGCCAGCAGCTTAGGGCCTATTGGTGGCACAGATACGCAGTATTTT,CASSLGPIGGTDTQYF
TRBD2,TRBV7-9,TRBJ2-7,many,TGTGCCAGCAGCTTAGGGGGGGGCGAGCAGTACTTC,CASSLGGGEQYF
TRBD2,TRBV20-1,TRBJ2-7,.,TGCAGTGCTAGAGGCTCCCACTGGCGGGAGAGCTACGAGCAGTACTTC,CSARGSHWRESYEQYF
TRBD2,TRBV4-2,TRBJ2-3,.,TGTGCCAGCAGCCAAGAACTAGCGGGAAGAACAGATACGCAGTATTTT,CASSQELAGRTDTQYF
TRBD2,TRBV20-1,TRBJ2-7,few,TGCAGTGCTAGGGTACTAGCGGGAAGGTACGAGCAGTACTTC,CSARVLAGRYEQYF
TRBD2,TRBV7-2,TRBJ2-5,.,TGTGCCAGCGGCATAGCGGGGGAGGTAGAGACCCAGTACTTC,CASGIAGEVETQYF
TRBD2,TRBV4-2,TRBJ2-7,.,TGTGCCAGCAGCCACCAGGTAGCGGGAGGAAGCTCCTACGAGCAGTACTTC,CASSHQVAGGSSYEQYF
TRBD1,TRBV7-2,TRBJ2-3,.,TGTGCCAGCAGCGAGACAGGGACAACGTACACAGATACGCAGTATTTT,CASSETGTTYTDTQYF
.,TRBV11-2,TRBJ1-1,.,TGTGCCAGCAGCTTCGGACGGGAAAACACTGAAGCTTTCTTT,CASSFGRENTEAFF
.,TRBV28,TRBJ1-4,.,TGTGCCAGCGGAGGGCTGGCAACTAATGAAAAACTGTTTTTT,CASGGLATNEKLFF
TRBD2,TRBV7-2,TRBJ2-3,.,TGTGCCAGCAGCTCCAATAGCGGGGGGGGGACAGATACGCAGTATTTT,CASSSNSGGGTDTQYF
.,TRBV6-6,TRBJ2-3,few,TGTGCCAGCAGTGACTCCGGCGCAGATACGCAGTATTTT,CASSDSGADTQYF
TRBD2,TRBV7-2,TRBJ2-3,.,TGTGCCAGCAGCTTAGGGGGCGGGAGAGCTTCAGATACGCAGTATTTT,CASSLGGGRASDTQYF
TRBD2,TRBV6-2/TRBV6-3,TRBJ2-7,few,TGTGCCAGCGGACTAGCGGGCTTATACGAGCAGTACTTC,CASGLAGLYEQYF
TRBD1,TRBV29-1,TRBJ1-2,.,TGCAGCGTTGGAGCAGGGGGAAATAACGATGGCTACACCTTC,CSVGAGGNNDGYTF
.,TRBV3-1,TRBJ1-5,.,TGTGCCAGCAGCCAAGATTGGGCAGCGGGAGATCAGCCCCAGCATTTT,CASSQDWAAGDQPQHF
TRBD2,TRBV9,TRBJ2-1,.,TGTGCCAGCAGCGTAGGTTCTAGCGGGGCTTACAATGAGCAGTTCTTC,CASSVGSSGAYNEQFF
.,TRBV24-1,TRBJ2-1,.,TGTGCCACCAGTGTCGCAAATGAGCAGTTCTTC,CATSVANEQFF
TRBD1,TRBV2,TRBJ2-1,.,TGTGCCAGCAGTGAAACCCACAGGGGGAACAATGAGCAGTTCTTC,CASSETHRGNNEQFF
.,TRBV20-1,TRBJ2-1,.,TGCAGTGCTAGTGGGGGCGGGAATCGGTATGAGCAGTTCTTC,CSASGGGNRYEQFF